A selection of T cell receptor beta chains follows, all from one sample in a study of blood T cell repertoires in COVID-19. Measured with immunoSEQ multiplex PCR; TCRdb has only the in-frame clones, and not every one. The repertoire consists of 70,000 to 90,000 clones, with roughly 70% occurring once and the leading ten covering around 2.6%. Sequencing used peripheral blood. Every receptor here comes from a human donor with acute or convalescent COVID-19. The donor label of this sample is uncertain. The CDR3 runs from the conserved cysteine through the conserved F or W. The order of the fields is V gene, D gene, J gene, clone size, CDR3 protein, CDR3 DNA. The D gene is left open where the match is weak. Some rows have no size entry. The others give once, few or many, or a class for an expanded clone.

>TRBV28|TRBD1|TRBJ1-1|NA
CASSVLRQGTEAFF
TGTGCCAGCAGTGTCTTGAGACAGGGCACTGAAGCTTTCTTT
>TRBV28|NA|TRBJ1-2|few
CASSLPQAPYGYTF
TGTGCCAGCAGTTTGCCGCAGGCGCCCTATGGCTACACCTTC
>TRBV6-5|NA|TRBJ1-1|NA
CASSYGGAEAFF
TGTGCCAGCAGTTACGGGGGCGCCGAAGCTTTCTTT
>TRBV30|NA|TRBJ2-1|NA
CSRQGLGGNEQFF
TGTAGCCGACAGGGACTAGGGGGCAATGAGCAGTTCTTC
>TRBV6-5|NA|TRBJ1-2|NA
CASNGQPLNGYTF
TGTGCCAGCAATGGACAGCCGCTCAATGGCTACACCTTC
>TRBV11-2|NA|TRBJ1-1|NA
CASSLGTKNTEAFF
TGTGCCAGCAGCTTGGGCACGAAGAACACTGAAGCTTTCTTT
>TRBV30|NA|TRBJ1-3|NA
CAWSTGSGNTIYF
TGTGCCTGGAGTACGGGTTCTGGAAACACCATATATTTT
>TRBV28|NA|TRBJ1-6|few
CASGQSSYNSPLHF
TGTGCCAGTGGACAGAGCTCCTATAATTCACCCCTCCACTTT
>TRBV2|TRBD2|TRBJ2-7|NA
CASSGAGEREQYF
TGTGCCAGCAGTGGCGCGGGAGAGCGCGAGCAGTACTTC
>TRBV9|TRBD2|TRBJ2-5|NA
CASSVELAGARGETQYF
TGTGCCAGCAGCGTAGAACTAGCGGGGGCAAGGGGAGAGACCCAGTACTTC
>TRBV19|NA|TRBJ1-3|NA
CASSTSSSGNTIYF
TGTGCCAGTAGTACATCCAGCTCTGGAAACACCATATATTTT
>TRBV28|NA|TRBJ2-7|NA
CASSGPGTRHYEQYF
TGTGCCAGCAGTGGGCCCGGGACAAGACACTACGAGCAGTACTTC
>TRBV6-6|NA|TRBJ2-2|NA
CASSPPPQGWWGNTGELFF
TGTGCCAGCAGTCCGCCTCCTCAGGGGTGGTGGGGAAACACCGGGGAGCTGTTTTTT
>TRBV19|TRBD2|TRBJ2-5|NA
CASSIDPGRAWETQYF
TGTGCCAGTAGTATAGATCCCGGGAGGGCCTGGGAGACCCAGTACTTC
>TRBV5-6|NA|TRBJ1-2|few
CASSSGQYYFYGYTF
TGTGCCAGCAGCTCCGGACAGTATTATTTTTATGGCTACACCTTC
>TRBV5-4|NA|TRBJ2-7|NA
CASSPQLEAYEQYF
TGTGCCAGCAGCCCCCAACTCGAGGCCTACGAGCAGTACTTC
>TRBV7-2|TRBD1|TRBJ2-5|NA
CASSSQTGVQETQYF
TGTGCCAGCAGCTCCCAGACAGGGGTACAAGAGACCCAGTACTTC
>TRBV11-2|NA|TRBJ1-4|NA
CASSPTVVGEKLFF
TGTGCCAGCAGCCCGACAGTTGTCGGTGAAAAACTGTTTTTT
>TRBV28|NA|TRBJ1-4|NA
CASYSGQPNEKLFF
TGTGCCAGCTATTCGGGACAACCCAATGAAAAACTGTTTTTT
>TRBV6-6|NA|TRBJ2-1|NA
CASTYPARGGEQFF
TGTGCCAGCACCTACCCGGCGAGGGGGGGTGAGCAGTTCTTC
>TRBV4-3|TRBD2|TRBJ2-1|NA
CASSQGLAGSREQFF
TGCGCCAGCAGCCAAGGACTAGCGGGCAGCCGAGAGCAGTTCTTC
>TRBV5-1|NA|TRBJ2-3|NA
CARTEPGTQYF
TGCGCCAGAACCGAACCAGGTACGCAGTATTTT
>TRBV5-1|NA|TRBJ1-6|NA
CASSLVLGRDSPLHF
TGCGCCAGCAGCTTGGTTCTGGGGCGAGATTCACCCCTCCACTTT
>TRBV28|NA|TRBJ1-4|once
CASIGGQARKLFF
TGTGCCAGCATTGGCGGGCAGGCCCGTAAACTGTTTTTT
>TRBV7-8|NA|TRBJ1-2|NA
CASSLGPIYGYTF
TGTGCCAGCAGCTTAGGGCCGATCTATGGCTACACCTTC
>TRBV10-3|NA|TRBJ1-4|few
CAISESAVGLRGNEKLFF
TGTGCCATCAGTGAGTCCGCGGTGGGGCTCAGGGGTAATGAAAAACTGTTTTTT
>TRBV5-4|TRBD2|TRBJ2-1|NA
CASSDPSGSYEQFF
TGTGCCAGCAGCGATCCTAGCGGGAGTTATGAGCAGTTCTTC
>TRBV5-1|NA|TRBJ2-6|once
CASSNRAGANVLTF
TGCGCCAGCTCTAACAGGGCTGGGGCCAACGTCCTGACTTTC
>TRBV6-5|NA|TRBJ2-1|NA
CASSPGTRNEQFF
TGTGCCAGCAGTCCCGGGACACGCAATGAGCAGTTCTTC
>TRBV27|TRBD2|TRBJ2-7|few
CASSPAGVDYEQYF
TGTGCCAGCAGTCCGGCGGGAGTGGACTACGAGCAGTACTTC
>TRBV6-5|TRBD1|TRBJ2-5|few
CASRQIQGVKTQYF
TGTGCCAGCAGACAAATTCAGGGGGTTAAGACCCAGTACTTC
>TRBV24-1|NA|TRBJ2-5|NA
CATSGLGRETQYF
TGTGCCACCAGTGGGCTGGGGAGGGAGACCCAGTACTTC
>TRBV6-5|NA|TRBJ2-1|NA
CASSTTAYNEQFF
TGTGCCAGCAGTACGACAGCCTACAATGAGCAGTTCTTC
>TRBV6-5|NA|TRBJ2-1|NA
CASSYRGNEQFF
TGTGCCAGCAGTTACCGAGGGAATGAGCAGTTCTTC
>TRBV7-2|NA|TRBJ1-2|NA
CASSFLTGSAYGYTF
TGTGCCAGCAGCTTCCTTACAGGATCAGCCTACGGCTACACCTTC
>TRBV6-5|TRBD1|TRBJ1-5|NA
CASSQGQGHQPQHF
TGTGCCAGCAGTCAGGGACAGGGGCACCAGCCCCAGCATTTT
>TRBV4-1|TRBD2|TRBJ2-5|many
CASSLGLAGRLQETQYF
TGCGCCAGCAGCCTGGGACTAGCGGGAAGACTCCAAGAGACCCAGTACTTC
>TRBV28|NA|TRBJ1-2|NA
CASSPFGQNYGYTF
TGTGCCAGCAGCCCCTTCGGTCAAAACTATGGCTACACCTTC
>TRBV30|NA|TRBJ1-5|few
CAWTEGTGGGPQHF
TGTGCCTGGACGGAGGGCACCGGGGGTGGGCCCCAGCATTTT
>TRBV6-2/TRBV6-3|TRBD1|TRBJ1-5|NA
CASSYPLEGANYQPQHF
TGTGCCAGCAGTTACCCCCTTGAGGGGGCCAACTATCAGCCCCAGCATTTT